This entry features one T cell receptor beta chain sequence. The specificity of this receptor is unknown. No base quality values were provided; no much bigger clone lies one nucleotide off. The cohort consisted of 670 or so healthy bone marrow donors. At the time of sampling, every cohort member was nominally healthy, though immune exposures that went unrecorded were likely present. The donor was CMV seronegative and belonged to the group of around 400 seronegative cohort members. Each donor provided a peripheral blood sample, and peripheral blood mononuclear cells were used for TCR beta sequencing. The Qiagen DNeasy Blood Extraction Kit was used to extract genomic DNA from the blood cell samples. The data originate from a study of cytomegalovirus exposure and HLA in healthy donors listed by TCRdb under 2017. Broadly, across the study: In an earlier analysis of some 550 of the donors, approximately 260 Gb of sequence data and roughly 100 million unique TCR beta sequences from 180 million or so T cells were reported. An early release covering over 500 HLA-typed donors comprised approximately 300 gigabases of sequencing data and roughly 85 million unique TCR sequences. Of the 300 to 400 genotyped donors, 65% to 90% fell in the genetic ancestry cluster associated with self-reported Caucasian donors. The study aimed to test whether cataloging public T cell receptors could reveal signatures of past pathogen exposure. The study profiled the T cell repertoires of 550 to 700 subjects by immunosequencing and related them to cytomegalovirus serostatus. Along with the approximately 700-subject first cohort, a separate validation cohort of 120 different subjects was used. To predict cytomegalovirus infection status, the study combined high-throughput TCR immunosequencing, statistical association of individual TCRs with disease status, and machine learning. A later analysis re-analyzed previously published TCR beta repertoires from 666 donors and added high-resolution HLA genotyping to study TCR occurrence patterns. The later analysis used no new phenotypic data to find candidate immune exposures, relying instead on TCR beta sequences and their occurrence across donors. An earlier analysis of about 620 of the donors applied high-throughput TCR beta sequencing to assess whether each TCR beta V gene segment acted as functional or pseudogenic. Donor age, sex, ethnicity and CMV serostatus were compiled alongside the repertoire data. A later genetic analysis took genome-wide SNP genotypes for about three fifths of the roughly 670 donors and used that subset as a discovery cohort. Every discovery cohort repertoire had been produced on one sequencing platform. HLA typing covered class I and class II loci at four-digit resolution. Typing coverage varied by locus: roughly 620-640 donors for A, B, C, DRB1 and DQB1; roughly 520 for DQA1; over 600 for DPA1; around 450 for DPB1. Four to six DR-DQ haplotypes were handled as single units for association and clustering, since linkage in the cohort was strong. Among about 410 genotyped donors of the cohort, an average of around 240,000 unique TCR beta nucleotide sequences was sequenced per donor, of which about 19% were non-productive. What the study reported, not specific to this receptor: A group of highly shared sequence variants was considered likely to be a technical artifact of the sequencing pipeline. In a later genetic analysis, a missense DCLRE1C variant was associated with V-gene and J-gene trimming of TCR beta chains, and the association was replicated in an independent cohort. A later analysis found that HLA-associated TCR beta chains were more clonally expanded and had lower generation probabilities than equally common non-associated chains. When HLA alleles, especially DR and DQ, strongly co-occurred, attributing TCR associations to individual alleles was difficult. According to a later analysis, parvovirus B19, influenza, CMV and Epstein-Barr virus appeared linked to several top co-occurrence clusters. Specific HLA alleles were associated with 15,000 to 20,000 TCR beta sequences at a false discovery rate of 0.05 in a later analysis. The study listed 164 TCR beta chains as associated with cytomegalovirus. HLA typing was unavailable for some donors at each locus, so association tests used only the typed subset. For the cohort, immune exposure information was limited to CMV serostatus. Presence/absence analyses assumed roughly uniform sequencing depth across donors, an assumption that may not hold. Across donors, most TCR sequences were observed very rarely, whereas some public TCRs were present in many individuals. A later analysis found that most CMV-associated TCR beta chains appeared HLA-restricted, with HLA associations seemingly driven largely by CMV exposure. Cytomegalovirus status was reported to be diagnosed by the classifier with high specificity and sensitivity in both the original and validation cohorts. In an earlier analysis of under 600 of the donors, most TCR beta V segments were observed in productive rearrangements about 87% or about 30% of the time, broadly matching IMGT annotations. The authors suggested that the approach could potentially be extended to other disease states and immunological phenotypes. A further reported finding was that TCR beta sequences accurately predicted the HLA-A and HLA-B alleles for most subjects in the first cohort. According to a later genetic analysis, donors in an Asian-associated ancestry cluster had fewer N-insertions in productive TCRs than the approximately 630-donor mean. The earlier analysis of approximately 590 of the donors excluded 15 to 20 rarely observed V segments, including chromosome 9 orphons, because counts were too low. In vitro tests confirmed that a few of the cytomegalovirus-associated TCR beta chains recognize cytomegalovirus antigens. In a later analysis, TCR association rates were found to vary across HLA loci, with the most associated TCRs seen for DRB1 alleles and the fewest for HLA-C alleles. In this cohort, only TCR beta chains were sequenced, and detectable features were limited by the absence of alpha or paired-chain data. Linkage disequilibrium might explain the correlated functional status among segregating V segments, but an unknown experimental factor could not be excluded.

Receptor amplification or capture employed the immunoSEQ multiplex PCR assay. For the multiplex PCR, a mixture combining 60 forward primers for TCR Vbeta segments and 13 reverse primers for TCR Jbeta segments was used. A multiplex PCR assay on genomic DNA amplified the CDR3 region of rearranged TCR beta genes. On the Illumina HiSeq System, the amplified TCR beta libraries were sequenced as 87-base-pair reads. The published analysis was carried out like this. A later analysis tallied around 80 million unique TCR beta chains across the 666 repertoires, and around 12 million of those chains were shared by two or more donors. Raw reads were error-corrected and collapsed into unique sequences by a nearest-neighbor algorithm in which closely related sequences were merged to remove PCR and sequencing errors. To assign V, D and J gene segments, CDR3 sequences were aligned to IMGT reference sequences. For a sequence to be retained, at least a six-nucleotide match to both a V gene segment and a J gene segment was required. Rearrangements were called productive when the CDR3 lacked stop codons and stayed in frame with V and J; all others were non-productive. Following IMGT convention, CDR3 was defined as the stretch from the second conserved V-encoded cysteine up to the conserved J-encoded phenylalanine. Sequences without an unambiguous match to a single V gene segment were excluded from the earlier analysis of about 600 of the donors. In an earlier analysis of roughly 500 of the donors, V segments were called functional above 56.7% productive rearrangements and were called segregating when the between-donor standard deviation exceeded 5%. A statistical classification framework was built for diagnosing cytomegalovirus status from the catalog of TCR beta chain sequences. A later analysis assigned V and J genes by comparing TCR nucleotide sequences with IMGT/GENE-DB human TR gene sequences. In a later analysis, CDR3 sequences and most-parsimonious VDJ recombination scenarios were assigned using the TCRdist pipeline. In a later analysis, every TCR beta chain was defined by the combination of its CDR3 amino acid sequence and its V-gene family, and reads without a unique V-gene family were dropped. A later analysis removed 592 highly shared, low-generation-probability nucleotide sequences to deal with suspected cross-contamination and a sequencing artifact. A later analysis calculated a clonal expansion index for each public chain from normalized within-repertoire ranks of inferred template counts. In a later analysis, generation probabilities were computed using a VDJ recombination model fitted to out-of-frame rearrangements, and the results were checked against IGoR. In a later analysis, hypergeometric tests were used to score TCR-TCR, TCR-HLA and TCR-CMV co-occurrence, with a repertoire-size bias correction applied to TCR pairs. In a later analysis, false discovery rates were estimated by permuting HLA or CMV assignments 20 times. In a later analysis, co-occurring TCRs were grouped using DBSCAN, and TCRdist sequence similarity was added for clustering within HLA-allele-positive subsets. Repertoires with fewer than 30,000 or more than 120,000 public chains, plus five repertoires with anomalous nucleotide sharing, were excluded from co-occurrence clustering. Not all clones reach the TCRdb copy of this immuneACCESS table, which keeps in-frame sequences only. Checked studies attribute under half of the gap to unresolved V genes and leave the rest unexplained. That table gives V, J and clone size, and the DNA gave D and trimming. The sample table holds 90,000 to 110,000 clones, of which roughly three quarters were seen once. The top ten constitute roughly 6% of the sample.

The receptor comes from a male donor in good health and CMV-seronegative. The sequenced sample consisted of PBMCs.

The DNA sequence follows: TGCGCCAGCAGTGACCAGACAGGGGTTTACGAGACCCAGTACTTC. This yields the protein CASSDQTGVYETQYF. Recombination linked TRBV10-1 to TRBJ2-5, and 8 junctional nucleotides match TRBD1. The CDR3 numbers 15 residues from cysteine through phenylalanine. Only CDR3 DNA remains: 45 bases, in frame from the first base. Looking up the germline V gene (reference sequence) yields CDR1 WNHNN and CDR2 SYGVQD. Relative to germline, V is missing 3 bases and J is missing 5 bases, with 8 bases of the junction outside any gene match.